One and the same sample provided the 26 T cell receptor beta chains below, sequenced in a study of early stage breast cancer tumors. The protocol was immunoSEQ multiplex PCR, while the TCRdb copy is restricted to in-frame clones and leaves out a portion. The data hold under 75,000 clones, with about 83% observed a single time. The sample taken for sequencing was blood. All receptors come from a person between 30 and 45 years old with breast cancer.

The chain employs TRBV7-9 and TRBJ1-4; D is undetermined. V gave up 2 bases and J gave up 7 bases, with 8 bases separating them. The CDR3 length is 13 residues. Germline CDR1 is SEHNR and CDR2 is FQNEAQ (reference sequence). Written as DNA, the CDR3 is TGTGCCAGCAGCTTACCCAACCCTGAAAAACTGTTTTTT. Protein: CASSLPNPEKLFF.

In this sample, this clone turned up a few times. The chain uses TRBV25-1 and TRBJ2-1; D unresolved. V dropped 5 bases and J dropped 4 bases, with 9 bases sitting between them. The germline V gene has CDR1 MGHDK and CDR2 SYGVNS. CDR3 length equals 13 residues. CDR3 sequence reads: CASSPSSYNEQFF. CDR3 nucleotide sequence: TGTGCCAGCAGTCCTTCTTCGTACAATGAGCAGTTCTTC.

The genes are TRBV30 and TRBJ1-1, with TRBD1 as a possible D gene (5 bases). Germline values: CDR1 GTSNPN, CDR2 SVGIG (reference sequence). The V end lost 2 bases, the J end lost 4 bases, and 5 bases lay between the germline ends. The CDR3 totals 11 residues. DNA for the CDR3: TGTGCCTGGAGTAGGGGCACTGAAGCTTTCTTT. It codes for CAWSRGTEAFF.

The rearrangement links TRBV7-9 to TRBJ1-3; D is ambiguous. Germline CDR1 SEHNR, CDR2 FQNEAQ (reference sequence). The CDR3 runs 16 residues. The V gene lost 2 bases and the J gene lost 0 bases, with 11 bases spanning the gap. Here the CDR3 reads CASSLRASLSGNTIYF. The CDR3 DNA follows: TGTGCCAGCAGCTTAAGGGCCTCCCTCTCTGGAAACACCATATATTTT.

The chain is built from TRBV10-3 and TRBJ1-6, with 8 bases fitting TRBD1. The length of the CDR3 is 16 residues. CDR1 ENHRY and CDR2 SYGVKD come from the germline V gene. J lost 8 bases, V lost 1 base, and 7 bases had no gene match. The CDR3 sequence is CAISEYSQGADSPLHF. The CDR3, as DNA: TGTGCCATCAGTGAGTATTCGCAGGGGGCTGATTCACCCCTCCACTTT.

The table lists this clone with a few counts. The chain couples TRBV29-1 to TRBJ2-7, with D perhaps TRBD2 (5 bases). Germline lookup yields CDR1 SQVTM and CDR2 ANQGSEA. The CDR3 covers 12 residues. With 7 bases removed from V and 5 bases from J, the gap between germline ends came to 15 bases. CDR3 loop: CSADVGSHEQYF. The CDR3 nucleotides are TGCAGCGCCGACGTAGGGAGCCACGAGCAGTACTTC.

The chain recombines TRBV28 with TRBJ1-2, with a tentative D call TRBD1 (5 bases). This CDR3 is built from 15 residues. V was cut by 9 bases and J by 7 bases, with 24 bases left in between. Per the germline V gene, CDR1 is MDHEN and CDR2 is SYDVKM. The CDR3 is CASWGELGPLGGYTF. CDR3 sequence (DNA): TGTGCCAGTTGGGGGGAGTTAGGCCCCCTCGGTGGCTACACCTTC.

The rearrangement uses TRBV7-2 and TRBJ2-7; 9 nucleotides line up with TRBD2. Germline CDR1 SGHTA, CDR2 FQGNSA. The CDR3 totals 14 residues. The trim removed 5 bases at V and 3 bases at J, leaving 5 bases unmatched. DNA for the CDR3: TGTGCCAGCAGCGCAGCGGGGGGCAACTACGAGCAGTACTTC. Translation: CASSAAGGNYEQYF. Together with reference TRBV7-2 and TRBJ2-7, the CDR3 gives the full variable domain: GAGVSQSPSNKVTEKGKDVELRCDPISGHTALYWYRQSLGQGLEFLIYFQGNSAPDKSGLPSDRFSAERTGGSVSTLTIQRTQQEDSAVYLCASSAAGGNYEQYFGPGTRLTVT.

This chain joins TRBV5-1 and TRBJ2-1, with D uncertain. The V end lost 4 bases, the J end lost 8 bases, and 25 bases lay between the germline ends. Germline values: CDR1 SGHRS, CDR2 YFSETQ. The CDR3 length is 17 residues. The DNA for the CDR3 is TGCGCCAGCAGCCCCAACCAAGACGAGTGGGGTGGCGATGAGCAGTTCTTC. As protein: CASSPNQDEWGGDEQFF.

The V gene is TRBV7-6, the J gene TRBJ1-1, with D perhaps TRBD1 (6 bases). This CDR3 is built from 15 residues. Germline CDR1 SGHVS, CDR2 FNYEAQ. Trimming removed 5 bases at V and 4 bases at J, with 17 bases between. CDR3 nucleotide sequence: TGTGCCAGCAGCGCGAACAGGGAGCCCTTCACTGAAGCTTTCTTT. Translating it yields CASSANREPFTEAFF.

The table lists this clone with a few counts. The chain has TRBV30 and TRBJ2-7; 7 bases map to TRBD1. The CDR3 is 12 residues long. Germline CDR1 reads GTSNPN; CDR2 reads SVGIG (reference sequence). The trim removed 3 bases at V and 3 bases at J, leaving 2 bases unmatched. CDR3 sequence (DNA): TGTGCCTGGAGAAGGGACAGCTACGAGCAGTACTTC. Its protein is CAWRRDSYEQYF.

CDR3 sequence (DNA): TGCGCCAGCAGCCAGATGGAACAGGGGGCTGTTGGCTACACCTTC. Translation gives CASSQMEQGAVGYTF. The V and J genes are TRBV4-1 and TRBJ1-2; TRBD1 aligns across 9 bases. V shed 3 bases and J 7 bases; nucleotides not matched to a gene: 9. The CDR3 extends over 15 amino acids. Germline CDR1 MGHRA, CDR2 YSYEKL.

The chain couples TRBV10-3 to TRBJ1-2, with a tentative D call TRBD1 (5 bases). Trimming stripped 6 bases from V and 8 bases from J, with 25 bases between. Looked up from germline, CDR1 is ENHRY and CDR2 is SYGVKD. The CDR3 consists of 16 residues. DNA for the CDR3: TGTGCCATCAGAATGTTGGGGGACGGGCAGTTAAAGGGCTACACCTTC. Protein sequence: CAIRMLGDGQLKGYTF.

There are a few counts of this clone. DNA for the CDR3: TGTGCCAGTAGTATGAGCACTGAAGCTTTCTTT. Translation: CASSMSTEAFF. The gene calls are TRBV19 and TRBJ1-1; D remains unclear. The CDR3 loop spans 11 amino acids. From germline, CDR1 is LNHDA and CDR2 SQIVND (reference sequence). The V gene lost 3 bases and the J gene lost 4 bases, with 3 bases spanning the gap. The variable domain in full, with the rest retrieved from reference TRBV19 and TRBJ1-1, is DGGITQSPKYLFRKEGQNVTLSCEQNLNHDAMYWYRQDPGQGLRLIYYSQIVNDFQKGDIAEGYSVSREKKESFPLTVTSAQKNPTAFYLCASSMSTEAFFGQGTRLTVV.

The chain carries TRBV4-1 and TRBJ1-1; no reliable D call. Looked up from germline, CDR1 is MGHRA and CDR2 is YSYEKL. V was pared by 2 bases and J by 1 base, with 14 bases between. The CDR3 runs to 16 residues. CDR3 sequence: CASSQSRAVSNTEAFF. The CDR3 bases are TGCGCCAGCAGCCAATCAAGGGCGGTTTCGAACACTGAAGCTTTCTTT.

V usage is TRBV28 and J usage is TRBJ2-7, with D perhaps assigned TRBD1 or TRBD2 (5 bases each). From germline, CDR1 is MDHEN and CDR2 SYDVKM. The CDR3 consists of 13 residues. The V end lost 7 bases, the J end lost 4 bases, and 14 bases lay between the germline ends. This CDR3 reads CASNPSGQYEQYF. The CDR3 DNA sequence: TGTGCCAGCAACCCGTCGGGGCAATACGAGCAGTACTTC. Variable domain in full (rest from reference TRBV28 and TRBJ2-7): DVKVTQSSRYLVKRTGEKVFLECVQDMDHENMFWYRQDPGLGLRLIYFSYDVKMKEKGDIPEGYSVSREKKERFSLILESASTNQTSMYLCASNPSGQYEQYFGPGTRLTVT.

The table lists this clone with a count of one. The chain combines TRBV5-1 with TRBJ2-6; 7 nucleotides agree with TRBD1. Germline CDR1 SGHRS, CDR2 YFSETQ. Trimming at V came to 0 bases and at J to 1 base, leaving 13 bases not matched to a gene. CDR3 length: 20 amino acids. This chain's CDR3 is CASSLAVLRDSRSGANVLTF. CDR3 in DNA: TGCGCCAGCAGCTTGGCCGTCCTCAGGGACAGTCGTTCTGGGGCCAACGTCCTGACTTTC.

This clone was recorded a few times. The CDR3 loop reads CASSIWEGTEAFF. CDR3 DNA sequence: TGTGCCAGTAGTATTTGGGAGGGCACTGAAGCTTTCTTT. This sequence joins TRBV19 and TRBJ1-1; D gene ambiguous. CDR3 size: 13 residues. The ends were cut back, 3 bases at V and 4 bases at J, with 9 bases in the middle. Germline CDR1 LNHDA, CDR2 SQIVND (reference sequence).

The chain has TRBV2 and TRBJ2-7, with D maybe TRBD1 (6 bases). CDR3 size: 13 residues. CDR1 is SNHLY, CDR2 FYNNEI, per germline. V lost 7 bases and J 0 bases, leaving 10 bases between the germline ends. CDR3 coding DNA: TGTGCCAGCACCTTGACAGGCTCCTACGAGCAGTACTTC. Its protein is CASTLTGSYEQYF.

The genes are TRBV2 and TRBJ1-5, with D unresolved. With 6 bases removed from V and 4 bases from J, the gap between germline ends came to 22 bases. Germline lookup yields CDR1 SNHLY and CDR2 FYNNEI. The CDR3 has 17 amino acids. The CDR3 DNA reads TGTGCCAGCAGCGAAAGGCGGGGATCGGGCTTGAATCAGCCCCAGCATTTT. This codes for CASSERRGSGLNQPQHF.

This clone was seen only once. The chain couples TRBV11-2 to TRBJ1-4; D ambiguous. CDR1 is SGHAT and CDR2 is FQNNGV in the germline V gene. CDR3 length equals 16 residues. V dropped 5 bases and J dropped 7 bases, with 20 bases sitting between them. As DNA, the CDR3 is TGTGCCAGCAGCCCCATCAGGCAGGTTCGGCCTGAAAAACTGTTTTTT. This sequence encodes CASSPIRQVRPEKLFF.

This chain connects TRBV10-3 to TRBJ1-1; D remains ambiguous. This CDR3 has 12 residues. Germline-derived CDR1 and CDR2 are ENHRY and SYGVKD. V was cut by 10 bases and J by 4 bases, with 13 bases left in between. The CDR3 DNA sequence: TGTGCCAGTACTCGGTCGTTCACTGAAGCTTTCTTT. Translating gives CASTRSFTEAFF.

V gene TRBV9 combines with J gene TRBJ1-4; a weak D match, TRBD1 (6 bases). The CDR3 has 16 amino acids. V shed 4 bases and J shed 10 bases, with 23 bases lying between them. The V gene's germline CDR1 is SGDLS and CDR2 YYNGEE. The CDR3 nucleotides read TGTGCCAGCAGCCCCCGACAGGATTGGGAGACGCGAAAACTGTTTTTT. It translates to CASSPRQDWETRKLFF. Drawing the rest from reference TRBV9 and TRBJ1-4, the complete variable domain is DSGVTQTPKHLITATGQRVTLRCSPRSGDLSVYWYQQSLDQGLQFLIQYYNGEERAKGNILERFSAQQFPDLHSELNLSSLELGDSALYFCASSPRQDWETRKLFFGSGTQLSVL.

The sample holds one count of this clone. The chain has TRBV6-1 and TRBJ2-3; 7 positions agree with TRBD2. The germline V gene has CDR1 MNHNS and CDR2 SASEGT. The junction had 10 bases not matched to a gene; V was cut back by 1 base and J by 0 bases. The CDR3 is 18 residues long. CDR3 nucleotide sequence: TGTGCCAGCAGTGAAGGGATCGACTGGGAGGGGAGCACAGATACGCAGTATTTT. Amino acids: CASSEGIDWEGSTDTQYF.

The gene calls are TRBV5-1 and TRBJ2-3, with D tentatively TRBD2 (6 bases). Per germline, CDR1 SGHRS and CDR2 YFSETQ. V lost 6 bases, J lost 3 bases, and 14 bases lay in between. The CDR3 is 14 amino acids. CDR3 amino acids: CASMPGARTDTQYF. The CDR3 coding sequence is TGCGCCAGCATGCCGGGAGCTAGAACAGATACGCAGTATTTT.

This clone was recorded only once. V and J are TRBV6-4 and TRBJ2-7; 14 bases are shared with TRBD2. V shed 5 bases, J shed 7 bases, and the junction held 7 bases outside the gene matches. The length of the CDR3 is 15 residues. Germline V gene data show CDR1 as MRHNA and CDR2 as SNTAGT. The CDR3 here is CASSLTSGRAGEQYF. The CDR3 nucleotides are TGTGCCAGCAGTTTGACTAGCGGGAGGGCCGGAGAGCAGTACTTC.